This is a list of T cell receptor beta chains from one sample in a study of cytomegalovirus exposure and HLA in healthy donors. Data came from immunoSEQ multiplex PCR; TCRdb stores just in-frame clones and leaves some out. The sample records about 130,000 clones, around three quarters being singletons. Sequenced material: PBMCs. All receptors derive from a woman aged 45-65 years in good health and CMV-seronegative. Each CDR3 is given without its conserved first and last residue. The order of the fields is V gene, J gene, CDR3 protein.

>TRBV4-2|TRBJ2-7
ASSQGGRVNNEQY
>TRBV29-1|TRBJ1-1
SDRTGDTEAF
>TRBV4-1|TRBJ1-1
ASSQGGQARGAF
>TRBV9|TRBJ2-5
ASSRTGQSETQY
>TRBV29-1|TRBJ1-5
SVVGAGQPQN
>TRBV6-5|TRBJ1-2
ASSWAGEQHYGYT
>TRBV7-9|TRBJ1-1
ASSFGQANTEAF
>TRBV7-9|TRBJ2-1
ASTQSSYNEQF
>TRBV4-1|TRBJ2-7
ASSLTSGGFSYEQY
>TRBV29-1|TRBJ1-3
SVRGREGRSGNTIY
>TRBV4-1|TRBJ2-2
ASSQEGHRGAGELF
>TRBV28|TRBJ1-3
ASSSRTFRSGNTIY
>TRBV13|TRBJ2-3
ASSPGPAGGAPDTQY
>TRBV27|TRBJ2-3
ASSPLAGDADTQY
>TRBV10-3|TRBJ2-1
AIRSSISGSHEQF
>TRBV4-3|TRBJ2-3
ASSQDFSHTQY
>TRBV6-4|TRBJ1-1
ASSDQRGARGPEAF
>TRBV30|TRBJ2-5
AWSLAGQETQY
>TRBV7-2|TRBJ2-7
ASSLGAGGGEQY
>TRBV7-2|TRBJ2-5
ASSYRQGVSETQY
>TRBV11-3|TRBJ2-3
ASSPGQGSDTQY
>TRBV7-9|TRBJ1-5
ASSLRGEEFASNQPQH
>TRBV21-1|TRBJ2-2
ASSKQLTGTGGAGELF
>TRBV15|TRBJ1-4
ATSLSRAGEKLF
>TRBV28|TRBJ1-1
ASSLSPEAF
>TRBV6-5|TRBJ2-3
ASSYLTSGRAYTQY
>TRBV30|TRBJ2-4
AWTLIGNPGGIQY
>TRBV5-1|TRBJ1-5
ASSLGGTGPQPQH
>TRBV2|TRBJ2-7
ASSDGTGTYEQY
>TRBV21-1|TRBJ1-5
ASLGGPNSNQPQH
>TRBV15|TRBJ2-2
ATSRARTGELF
>TRBV9|TRBJ1-3
ASSVGGGQLAGNTIY
>TRBV5-5|TRBJ1-1
ASSLDRGRNTEAF
>TRBV14|TRBJ1-1
ASSQRFGGFDTEAF
>TRBV7-8|TRBJ1-5
ASSLLEGAKPQH
>TRBV5-1|TRBJ1-1
ASSRGQGATEAF
>TRBV4-2|TRBJ2-3
ASSQGGGGRATDTQY
>TRBV15|TRBJ1-4
ATSRDRQRNEKLF
>TRBV14|TRBJ1-1
ASSQVVGGTEAF
>TRBV5-1|TRBJ2-3
ASSLAEISTDTQY
>TRBV28|TRBJ2-1
ASSPHGLGALNEQF
>TRBV5-6|TRBJ2-7
ASSPGLAGFIHEQY